These 2 T cell receptor beta chains originate from one sample sequenced in a study of cytomegalovirus exposure and HLA in healthy donors. PCR amplification relied on 60 Vbeta primers (plus 13 Jbeta primers). Sequenced by immunoSEQ multiplex PCR; TCRdb stores in-frame clones only, minus some. The top ten hold around 1.5% of the sample, which has 150,000 or so clones, roughly 84% seen once. The sample consisted of PBMCs. The receptors stem from a male donor in good health and CMV-seronegative.

This clone has just one count. The rearrangement links TRBV18 to TRBJ1-5; no definite D call. Trimming stripped 3 bases from V and 7 bases from J, with 19 bases between. The CDR3 totals 16 residues. The germline gives CDR1 KGHSH, CDR2 LQKENI. CDR3 amino acids: CASSPRKNLAGQPQHF. The CDR3 nucleotides are TGTGCCAGCTCACCGCGGAAAAATCTTGCGGGGCAGCCCCAGCATTTT.

In this sample, this clone turned up a few times. The chain uses TRBV25-1 and TRBJ1-2; TRBD1 might be the D (5 bases). Deletions cut 3 bases from V and 6 bases from J, with 17 bases between. The CDR3 has 15 residues. The germline gives CDR1 MGHDK, CDR2 SYGVNS. The CDR3, as DNA: TGTGCCAGCAGTGAGTTTCGAACAGGCGTCGATGGCTACACCTTC. It translates to CASSEFRTGVDGYTF.